The sample holds a few counts of the clone carrying this TCR beta chain. This sample was taken from a study of early T cells in non-severe SARS-CoV-2 infection. Study information: With bulk RNA from unsorted whole blood as input, sequencing yielded unpaired chains.

MiXCR, applied by TCRdb to the 5' RACE reads, yields one record per CDR3 protein. Of about 55,000 distinct CDR3 sequences listed, roughly an eighth are singletons. The CDR3 has 15 residues. Germline V gene data show CDR1 as DFQATT and CDR2 as SNEGSKA (reference sequence). The V and J ends lost 2 bases and 8 bases respectively, with 19 bases between them. The rearrangement joins TRBV20-1 to TRBJ2-1; tentatively, D is TRBD1 or TRBD2 (6 bases each). Source material: whole blood. The sequence came from an adult who was a healthcare worker with PCR-confirmed SARS-CoV-2 infection or an uninfected control (not recorded which). This chain's CDR3 is CSARWGAISLHEQFF. The CDR3 nucleotides read TGCAGTGCTAGATGGGGGGCCATCTCCCTGCATGAGCAGTTCTTC.